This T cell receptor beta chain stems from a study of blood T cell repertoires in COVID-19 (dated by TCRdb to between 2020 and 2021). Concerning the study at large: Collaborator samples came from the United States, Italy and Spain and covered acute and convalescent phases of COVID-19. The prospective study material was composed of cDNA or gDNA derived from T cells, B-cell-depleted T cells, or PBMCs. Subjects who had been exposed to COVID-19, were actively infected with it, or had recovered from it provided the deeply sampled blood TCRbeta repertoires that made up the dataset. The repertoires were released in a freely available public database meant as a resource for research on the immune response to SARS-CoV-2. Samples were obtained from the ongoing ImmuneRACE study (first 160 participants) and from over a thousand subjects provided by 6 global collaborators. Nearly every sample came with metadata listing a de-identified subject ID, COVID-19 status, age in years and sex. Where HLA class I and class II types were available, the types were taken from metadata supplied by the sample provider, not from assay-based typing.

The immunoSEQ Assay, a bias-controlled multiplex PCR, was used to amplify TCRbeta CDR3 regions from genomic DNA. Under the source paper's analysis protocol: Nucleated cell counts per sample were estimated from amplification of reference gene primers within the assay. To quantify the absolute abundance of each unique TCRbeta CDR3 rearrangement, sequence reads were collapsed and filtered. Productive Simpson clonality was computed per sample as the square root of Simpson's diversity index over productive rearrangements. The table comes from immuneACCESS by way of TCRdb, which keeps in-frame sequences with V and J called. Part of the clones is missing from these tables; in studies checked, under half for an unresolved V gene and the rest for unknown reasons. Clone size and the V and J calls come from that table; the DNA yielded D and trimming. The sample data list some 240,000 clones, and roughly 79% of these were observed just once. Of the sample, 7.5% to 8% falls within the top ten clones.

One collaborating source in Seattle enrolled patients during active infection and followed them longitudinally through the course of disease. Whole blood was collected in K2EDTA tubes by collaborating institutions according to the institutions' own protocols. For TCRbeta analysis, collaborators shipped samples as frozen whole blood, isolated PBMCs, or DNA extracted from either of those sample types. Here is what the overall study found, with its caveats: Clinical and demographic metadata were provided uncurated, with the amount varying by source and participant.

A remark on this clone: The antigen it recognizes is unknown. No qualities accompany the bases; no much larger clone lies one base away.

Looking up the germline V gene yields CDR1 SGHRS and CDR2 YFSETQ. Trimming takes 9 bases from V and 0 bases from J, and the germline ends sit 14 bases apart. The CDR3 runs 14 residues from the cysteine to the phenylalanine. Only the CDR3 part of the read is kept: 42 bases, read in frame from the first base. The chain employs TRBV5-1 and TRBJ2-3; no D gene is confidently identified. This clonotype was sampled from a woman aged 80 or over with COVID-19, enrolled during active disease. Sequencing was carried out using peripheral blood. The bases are TGCGCCACCTCCCGACTTGGAAGCACAGATACGCAGTATTTT. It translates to CATSRLGSTDTQYF. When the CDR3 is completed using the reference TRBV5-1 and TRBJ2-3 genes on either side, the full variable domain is KAGVTQTPRYLIKTRGQQVTLSCSPISGHRSVSWYQQTPGQGLQFLFEYFSETQRNKGNFPGRFSGRQFSNSRSEMNVSTLELGDSALYLCATSRLGSTDTQYFGPGTRLTVL.